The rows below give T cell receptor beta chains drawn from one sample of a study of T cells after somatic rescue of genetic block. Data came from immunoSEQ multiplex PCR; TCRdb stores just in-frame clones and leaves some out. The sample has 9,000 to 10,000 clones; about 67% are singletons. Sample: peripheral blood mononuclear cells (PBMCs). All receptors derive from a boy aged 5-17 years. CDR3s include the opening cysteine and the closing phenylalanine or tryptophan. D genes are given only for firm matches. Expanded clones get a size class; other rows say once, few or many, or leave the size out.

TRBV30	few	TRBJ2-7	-	CAWSTSSLSYEQYF	TGTGCCTGGAGTACTAGCTCTCTTTCCTACGAGCAGTACTTC
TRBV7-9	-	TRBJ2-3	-	CASSLGALSTDTQYF	TGTGCCAGCAGCTTGGGGGCACTTAGCACAGATACGCAGTATTTT
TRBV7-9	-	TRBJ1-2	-	CASSNSGFEFHYGYTF	TGTGCCAGCAGCAATTCAGGGTTTGAGTTTCACTATGGCTACACCTTC
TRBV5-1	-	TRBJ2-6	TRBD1	CASSSNPPGQGADGANVLTF	TGCGCCAGCAGCTCCAACCCTCCGGGACAGGGGGCGGATGGGGCCAACGTCCTGACTTTC
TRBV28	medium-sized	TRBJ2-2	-	CASSLTSTGELFF	TGTGCCAGCAGTTTAACGAGCACCGGGGAGCTGTTTTTT
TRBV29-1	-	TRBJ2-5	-	CSVVPLGGLQETQYF	TGCAGCGTCGTCCCCTTAGGAGGACTACAAGAGACCCAGTACTTC
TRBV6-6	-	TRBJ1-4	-	CASSYEGTNEKLFF	TGTGCCAGCAGTTACGAGGGTACTAATGAAAAACTGTTTTTT
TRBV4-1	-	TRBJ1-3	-	CASSQDRRVGSSGNTIYF	TGCGCCAGCAGCCAAGATAGGAGAGTCGGCAGCTCTGGAAACACCATATATTTT
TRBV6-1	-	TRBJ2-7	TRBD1	CASRRGTGGEQYF	TGTGCCAGCAGGCGAGGGACAGGGGGCGAGCAGTACTTC
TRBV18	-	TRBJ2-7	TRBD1	CASSPRQGNYEQYF	TGTGCCAGCTCACCACGACAGGGCAACTACGAGCAGTACTTC
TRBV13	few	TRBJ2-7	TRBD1	CASSHRGRSSYEQYF	TGTGCCAGCAGCCACAGGGGGAGGAGCTCCTACGAGCAGTACTTC
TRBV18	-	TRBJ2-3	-	CASSPTGRDTQYF	TGTGCCAGCTCACCGACAGGGAGGGATACGCAGTATTTT
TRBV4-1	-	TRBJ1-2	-	CASSQGYGQYYGYTF	TGCGCCAGCAGCCAAGGGTACGGCCAGTACTATGGCTACACCTTC
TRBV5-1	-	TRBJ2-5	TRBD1	CASSLGTGGLQETQYF	TGCGCCAGCAGCTTGGGGACAGGGGGCCTCCAAGAGACCCAGTACTTC
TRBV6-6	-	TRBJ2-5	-	CASSYSGQPQETQYF	TGTGCCAGCAGTTACTCTGGACAGCCTCAAGAGACCCAGTACTTC
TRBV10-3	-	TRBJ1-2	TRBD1	CAISEFGQGRDGYTF	TGTGCCATCAGTGAGTTCGGACAGGGCCGGGATGGCTACACCTTC
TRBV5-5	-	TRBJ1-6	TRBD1	CASSLPGSWDSYNSPLHF	TGTGCCAGCAGCTTGCCGGGCTCGTGGGACAGCTATAATTCACCCCTCCACTTT
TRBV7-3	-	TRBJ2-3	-	CASSLGLGADTQYF	TGTGCCAGCAGCTTAGGCTTGGGGGCGGATACGCAGTATTTT
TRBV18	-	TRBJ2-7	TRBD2	CASSPPRGGSYEQYF	TGTGCCAGCTCACCACCGCGCGGGGGCTCCTACGAGCAGTACTTC
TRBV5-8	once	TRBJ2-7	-	CASSLGHIYEQYF	TGTGCCAGCAGCTTGGGCCATATCTACGAGCAGTACTTC
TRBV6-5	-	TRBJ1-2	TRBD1	CASSQDRGRYGYTF	TGTGCCAGCAGTCAAGACAGGGGAAGATATGGCTACACCTTC
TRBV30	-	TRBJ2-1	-	CAWSVPRDEQFF	TGTGCCTGGAGTGTACCCCGGGATGAGCAGTTCTTC
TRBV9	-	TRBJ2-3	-	CASSVARTDTQYF	TGTGCCAGCAGCGTAGCCCGCACAGATACGCAGTATTTT
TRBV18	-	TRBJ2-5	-	CASSPNTEKERVWETQYF	TGTGCCAGCTCACCTAACACCGAAAAGGAAAGGGTATGGGAGACCCAGTACTTC
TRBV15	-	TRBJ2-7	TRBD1	CATSTRTGTYEQYF	TGTGCCACCAGCACCCGGACAGGTACCTACGAGCAGTACTTC
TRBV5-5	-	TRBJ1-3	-	CASSFPRNTIYF	TGTGCCAGCAGCTTCCCGAGAAACACCATATATTTT
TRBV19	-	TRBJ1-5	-	CASSITGTSGNQPQHF	TGTGCCAGTAGTATAACAGGGACGTCGGGCAATCAGCCCCAGCATTTT
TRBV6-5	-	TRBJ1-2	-	CASTPGPNYGYTF	TGTGCCAGCACCCCCGGACCTAACTATGGCTACACCTTC
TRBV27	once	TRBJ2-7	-	CASSFLQVPSYEQYF	TGTGCCAGCAGTTTCCTACAGGTCCCATCCTACGAGCAGTACTTC